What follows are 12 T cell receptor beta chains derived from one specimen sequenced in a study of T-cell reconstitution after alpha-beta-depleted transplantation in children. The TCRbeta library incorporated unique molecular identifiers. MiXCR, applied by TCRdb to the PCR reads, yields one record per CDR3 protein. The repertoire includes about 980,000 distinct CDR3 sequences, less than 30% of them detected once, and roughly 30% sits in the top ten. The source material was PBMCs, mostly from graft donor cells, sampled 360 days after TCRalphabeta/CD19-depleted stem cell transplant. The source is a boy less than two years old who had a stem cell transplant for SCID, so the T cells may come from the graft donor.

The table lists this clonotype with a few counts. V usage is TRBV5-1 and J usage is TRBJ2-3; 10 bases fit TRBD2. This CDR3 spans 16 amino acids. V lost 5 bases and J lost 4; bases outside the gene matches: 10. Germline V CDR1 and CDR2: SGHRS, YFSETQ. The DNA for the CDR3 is TGCGCCAGCAGGTCGTTAGCGGGGGGATCGGCAGATACGCAGTATTTT. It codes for CASRSLAGGSADTQYF. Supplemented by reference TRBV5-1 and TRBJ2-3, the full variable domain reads KAGVTQTPRYLIKTRGQQVTLSCSPISGHRSVSWYQQTPGQGLQFLFEYFSETQRNKGNFPGRFSGRQFSNSRSEMNVSTLELGDSALYLCASRSLAGGSADTQYFGPGTRLTVL.

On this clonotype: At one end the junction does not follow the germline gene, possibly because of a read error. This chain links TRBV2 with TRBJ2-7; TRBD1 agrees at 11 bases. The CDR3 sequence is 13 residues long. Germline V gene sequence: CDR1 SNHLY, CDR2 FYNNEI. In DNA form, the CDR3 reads TGTGCCAGCAGTCCGGACAGGGGGCTTGAGCAGTCCTTC. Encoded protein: CASSPDRGLEQSF.

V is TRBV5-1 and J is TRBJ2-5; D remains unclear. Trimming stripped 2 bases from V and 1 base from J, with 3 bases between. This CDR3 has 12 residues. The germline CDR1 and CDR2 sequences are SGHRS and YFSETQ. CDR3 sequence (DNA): TGCGCCAGCAGCTTTGTCCAAGAGACCCAGTACTTC. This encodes CASSFVQETQYF.

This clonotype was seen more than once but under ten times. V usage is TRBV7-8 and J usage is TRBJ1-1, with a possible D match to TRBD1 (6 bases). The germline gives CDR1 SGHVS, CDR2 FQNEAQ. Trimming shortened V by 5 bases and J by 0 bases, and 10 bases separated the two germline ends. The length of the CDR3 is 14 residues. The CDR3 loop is CASSAGHLNTEAFF. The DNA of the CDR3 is TGTGCCAGCAGCGCGGGACACCTGAACACTGAAGCTTTCTTT.

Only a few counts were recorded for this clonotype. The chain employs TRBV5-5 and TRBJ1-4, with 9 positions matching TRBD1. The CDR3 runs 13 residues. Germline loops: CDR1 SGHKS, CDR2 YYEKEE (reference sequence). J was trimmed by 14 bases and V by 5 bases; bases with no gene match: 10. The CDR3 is CASRTGTGKVLFF. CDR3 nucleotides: TGTGCCAGCAGAACCGGGACAGGGAAAGTGCTGTTTTTT.

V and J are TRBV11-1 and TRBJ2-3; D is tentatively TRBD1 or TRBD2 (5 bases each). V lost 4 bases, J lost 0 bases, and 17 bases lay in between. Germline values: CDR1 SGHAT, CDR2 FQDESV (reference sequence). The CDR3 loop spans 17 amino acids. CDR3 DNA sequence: TGTGCCAGCAGCTCACCAACAATCCGGGACAGCACAGATACGCAGTATTTT. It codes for CASSSPTIRDSTDTQYF.

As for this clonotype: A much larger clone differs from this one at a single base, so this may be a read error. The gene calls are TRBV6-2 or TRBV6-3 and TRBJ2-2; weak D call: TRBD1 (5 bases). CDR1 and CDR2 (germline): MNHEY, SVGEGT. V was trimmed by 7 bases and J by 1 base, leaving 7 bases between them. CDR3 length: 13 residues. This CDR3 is CASNQGNTGELFF. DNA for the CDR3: TGTGCCAGCAACCAGGGGAACACCGGGGAGCTGTTTTTT.

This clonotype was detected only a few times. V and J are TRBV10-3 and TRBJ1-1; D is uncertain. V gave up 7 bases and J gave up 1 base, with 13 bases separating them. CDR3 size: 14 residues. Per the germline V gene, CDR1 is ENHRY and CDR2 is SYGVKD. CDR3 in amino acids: CAIKRQVENTEAFF. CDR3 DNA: TGTGCCATCAAGCGTCAGGTTGAGAACACTGAAGCTTTCTTT.

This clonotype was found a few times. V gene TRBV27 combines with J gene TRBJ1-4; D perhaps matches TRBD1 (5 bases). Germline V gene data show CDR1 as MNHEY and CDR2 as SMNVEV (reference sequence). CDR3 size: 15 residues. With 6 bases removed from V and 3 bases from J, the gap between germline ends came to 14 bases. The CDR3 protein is CASRSRQGSNEKLFF. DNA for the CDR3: TGTGCCAGCAGATCCCGGCAGGGATCTAATGAAAAACTGTTTTTT.

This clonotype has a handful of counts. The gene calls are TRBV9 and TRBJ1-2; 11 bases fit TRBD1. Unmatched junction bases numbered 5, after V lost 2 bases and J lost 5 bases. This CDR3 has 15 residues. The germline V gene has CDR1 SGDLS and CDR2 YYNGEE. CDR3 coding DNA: TGTGCCAGCAGCGTGGACAGGGGGCTGGGGTATGGCTACACCTTC. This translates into CASSVDRGLGYGYTF.

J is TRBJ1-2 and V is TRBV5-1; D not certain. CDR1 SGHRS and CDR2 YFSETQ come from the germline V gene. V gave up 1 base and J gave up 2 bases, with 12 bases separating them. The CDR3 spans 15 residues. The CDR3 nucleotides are TGCGCCAGCAGCTTGCACGACGGGTCCAACTATGGCTACACCTTC. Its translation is CASSLHDGSNYGYTF.

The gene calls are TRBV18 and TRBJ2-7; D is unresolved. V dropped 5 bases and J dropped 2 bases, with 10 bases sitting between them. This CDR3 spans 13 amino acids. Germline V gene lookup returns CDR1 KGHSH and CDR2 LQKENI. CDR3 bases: TGTGCCAGCTCAGATGGGATCGCCTACGAGCAGTACTTC. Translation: CASSDGIAYEQYF.